The TCR beta chain under discussion was sequenced for a study of cytomegalovirus exposure and HLA in healthy donors. The study's findings and limits: Altogether, about 160 TCR beta chains were recorded as cytomegalovirus-associated.

Worth noting for this clone: As yet, its antigen is unknown.

13 Jbeta primers and 60 Vbeta primers were used for the PCR. TCRdb's copy holds only in-frame clones and misses some; the assay was immunoSEQ multiplex PCR. The sample lists about 64,000 clones; roughly 85% were seen once. The length of the CDR3 is 18 residues. Germline V lookup: CDR1 SGHRS, CDR2 YFSETQ. The V segment lost 2 bases and the J segment 2 bases; nucleotides outside the gene matches: 12. This clonotype originated in a female donor in good health and CMV-seronegative. Sample: PBMCs. The genes are TRBV5-1 and TRBJ2-7, with TRBD1 matching over 11 bases. The CDR3 DNA follows: TGCGCCAGCAGCTTACCACGGGACAGGGGGGTCAGAACCTACGAGCAGTACTTC. It specifies CASSLPRDRGVRTYEQYF.